This T cell receptor (beta chain) was retrieved from a study of OX40 agonist ivuxolimab in advanced cancers. Across the study: Every patient in dose escalation had hepatocellular carcinoma, melanoma, renal cell or head and neck cancer. About 42% of patients had received prior checkpoint inhibitor therapy.

Sequencing was performed with immunoSEQ multiplex PCR; in TCRdb, only in-frame clones are kept and a portion is missing. This table has 50,000 to 70,000 clones, about 85% appearing once. This CDR3 spans 12 amino acids. The V end was cut by 3 bases, the J end by 3 bases, with 6 bases between. Germline lookup yields CDR1 LNHDA and CDR2 SQIVND (reference sequence). The chain carries TRBV19 and TRBJ2-7; TRBD2 might be the D (6 bases). The source was CD4+ or CD8+ T cells sorted from blood, collected in a trial of the OX40 agonist ivuxolimab. The clonotype originates from an adult with an advanced solid tumor such as melanoma, head and neck, liver or kidney cancer. The CDR3 DNA is TGTGCCAGTAGTATGGGGGGCTACGAGCAGTACTTC. Encoded protein: CASSMGGYEQYF.